These 8 T cell receptor beta chains came from one sample sequenced in a study of T cells in Graves' hyperthyroidism and ophthalmopathy. Researchers amplified the TCR beta CDR3 regions from RNA transcripts. HTBI primers drove first-round RT-PCR of the TCR CDR3. TCRdb re-derived calls from the multiplex PCR reads in MiXCR, one entry per CDR3 protein. The repertoire includes approximately 610,000 distinct CDR3 sequences, approximately 15% of them detected once, and 15% to 20% sits in the top ten. The sample was blood. The receptors stem from a woman aged 18-29 years with Graves' hyperthyroidism.

The chain is built from TRBV7-9 and TRBJ2-1; possible D gene TRBD2, 5 bases. This CDR3 is 16 amino acids long. With 4 bases removed from V and 10 bases from J, the gap between germline ends came to 23 bases. Germline CDR1 and CDR2: SEHNR and FQNEAQ (reference sequence). The CDR3: CASSSRRFRGQEEQFF. Written as DNA, the CDR3 is TGTGCCAGCAGCTCCAGACGGTTTCGCGGGCAAGAGGAGCAGTTCTTC.

Ten or more counts support this clonotype. V usage is TRBV20-1 and J usage is TRBJ2-7; D gene ambiguous. Per germline, CDR1 DFQATT and CDR2 SNEGSKA (reference sequence). Trimming removed 5 bases at V and 5 bases at J, with 7 bases between. CDR3 length: 10 amino acids. CDR3 sequence reads: CSAQWDEQYF. The CDR3 DNA follows: TGCAGTGCTCAATGGGACGAGCAGTACTTC.

This clonotype has more than one count but fewer than ten. The gene calls are TRBV7-2 and TRBJ2-4; TRBD1 or TRBD2 may be the D gene (5 bases each). Trimming removed 4 bases at V and 0 bases at J, with 16 bases between. Germline loops: CDR1 SGHTA, CDR2 FQGNSA. This CDR3 is 17 amino acids long. CDR3 DNA: TGTGCCAGCAGCTCCATCTGGGACGGGCTAGCCAAAAACATTCAGTACTTC. This gives the protein CASSSIWDGLAKNIQYF.

This clonotype has at least ten counts. CDR3 amino acids: CASTRDRSNQPQHF. In nucleotides, the CDR3 is TGTGCCAGCACCCGAGACCGTAGCAATCAGCCCCAGCATTTT. The rearrangement joins TRBV6-2 or TRBV6-3 to TRBJ1-5; no reliable D call. CDR3 length: 14 residues. V was pared by 7 bases and J by 0 bases, with 10 bases between. From germline, CDR1 is MNHEY and CDR2 SVGEGT.

This clonotype was recorded at least ten times. The gene calls are TRBV20-1 and TRBJ2-5; 11 nucleotides line up with TRBD1. J gave up 2 bases and V 6 bases, and 5 bases lay outside the gene matches. The CDR3 spans 14 residues. Per germline, CDR1 DFQATT and CDR2 SNEGSKA (reference sequence). The CDR3: CSAHRDRGQETQYF. In DNA form, the CDR3 reads TGCAGTGCCCACCGGGACAGGGGGCAAGAGACCCAGTACTTC.

Note on this clonotype: A much larger clone is a single base away; this may be a read error. V usage is TRBV12-3 or TRBV12-4 and J usage is TRBJ1-2, with D unresolved. This CDR3 is 12 amino acids long. V lost 1 base to trimming and J lost 7 bases, with 7 bases between them. The CDR3: CASSLGHCGYTF. CDR3 sequence (DNA): TGTGCCAGCAGTTTAGGTCACTGTGGCTACACCTTC.

V and J are TRBV18 and TRBJ1-2; 8 nucleotides align to TRBD1. Unmatched junction bases numbered 11, after V lost 3 bases and J lost 8 bases. The CDR3 is 15 amino acids. Per the germline V gene, CDR1 is KGHSH and CDR2 is LQKENI. CDR3 sequence: CASSPPDRGIDGYTF. CDR3 sequence (DNA): TGTGCCAGCTCACCGCCTGACAGGGGTATCGACGGCTACACCTTC. Combining the CDR3 with reference TRBV18 and TRBJ1-2 gives the whole variable domain NAGVMQNPRHLVRRRGQEARLRCSPMKGHSHVYWYRQLPEEGLKFMVYLQKENIIDESGMPKERFSAEFPKEGPSILRIQQVVRGDSAAYFCASSPPDRGIDGYTFGSGTRLTVV.

This clonotype was picked up a small number of times. The chain couples TRBV7-9 to TRBJ1-1; D may be TRBD1 (6 bases). The CDR3 is 15 residues long. V shed 3 bases and J shed 4 bases, with 15 bases lying between them. Germline CDR1 SEHNR, CDR2 FQNEAQ (reference sequence). CDR3 nucleotide sequence: TGTGCCAGCAGCTTCGTTACAGGGTACACCACTGAAGCTTTCTTT. Protein product: CASSFVTGYTTEAFF.